This T cell receptor (beta chain) was retrieved from a study of blood T cell repertoires in COVID-19. As for the study in general: Collection of acute and convalescent COVID-19 samples took place in the United States, Italy and Spain. PBMCs, B-cell-depleted T cells, or T cells provided the cDNA or gDNA that made up the material.

The junction had 6 bases not matched to a gene; V was cut back by 5 bases and J by 3 bases. The CDR3 has 15 amino acids. Germline CDR1 and CDR2: SGHTA and FQGNSA. Original methodology: How many nucleated cells were present was estimated from reference gene primer amplification. Using immunoSEQ multiplex PCR, the repertoire was profiled, and TCRdb retains in-frame clones only, with some absent. That table furnishes V, J and clone size, whereas the DNA furnished D and trimming. Here the sample spans approximately 74,000 clones, around nine tenths being singletons. The sample taken for sequencing was peripheral blood. This receptor was taken from a woman older than 75 with active or convalescent COVID-19. The V gene is TRBV7-2, the J gene TRBJ2-7, with 11 positions matching TRBD2. Written as DNA, the CDR3 is TGTGCCAGCAGCCCCCCTAGCGGGGGGTTCTACGAGCAGTACTTC. Its translation is CASSPPSGGFYEQYF.